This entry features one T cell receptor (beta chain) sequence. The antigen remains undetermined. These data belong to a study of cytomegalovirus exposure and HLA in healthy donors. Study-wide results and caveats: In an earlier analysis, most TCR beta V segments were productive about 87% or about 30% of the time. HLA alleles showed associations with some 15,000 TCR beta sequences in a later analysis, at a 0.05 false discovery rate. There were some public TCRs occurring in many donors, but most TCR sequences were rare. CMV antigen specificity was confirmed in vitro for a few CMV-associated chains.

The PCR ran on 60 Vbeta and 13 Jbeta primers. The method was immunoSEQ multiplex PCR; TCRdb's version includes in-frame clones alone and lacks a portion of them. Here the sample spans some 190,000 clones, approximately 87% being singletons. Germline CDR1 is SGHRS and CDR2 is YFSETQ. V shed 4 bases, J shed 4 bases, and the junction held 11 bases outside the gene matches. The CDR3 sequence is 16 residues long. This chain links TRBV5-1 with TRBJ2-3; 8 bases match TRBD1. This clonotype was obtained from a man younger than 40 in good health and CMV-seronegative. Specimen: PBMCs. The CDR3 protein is CASSNPGQVYSDTQYF. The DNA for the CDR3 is TGCGCCAGCAGCAATCCGGGACAGGTTTACTCAGATACGCAGTATTTT.